The clone carrying this T cell receptor beta chain was seen many times. Antigen unknown. RNA transcripts gave rise to amplified TCR beta CDR3 regions. During a first-round RT-PCR of the TCR CDR3, the HTBI primer set was used. One entry per CDR3 protein, called by TCRdb with MiXCR from the multiplex PCR reads. The table has tens of thousands of distinct CDR3 sequences, roughly 45% seen once. The sample belongs to a study of T cells in Graves' hyperthyroidism and ophthalmopathy. CDR1 and CDR2 from the germline V gene are SGDLS and YYNGEE. The CDR3 has 14 residues. V was pared by 4 bases and J by 5 bases, with 10 bases between. Regarding the study as a whole: Stable hyperthyroidism was told apart from ophthalmopathy by a model built on 13 V-J features.

The source of this sequence is a woman aged 25 to 39 with Graves' hyperthyroidism. The chain couples TRBV9 to TRBJ2-6; D is unresolved. Sequencing was carried out using blood. In DNA, the CDR3 is TGTGCCAGCAGCTCCCCCATGAGGGCCAACGTCCTGACTTTC. Amino acids: CASSSPMRANVLTF. Variable domain in full (rest from reference TRBV9 and TRBJ2-6): DSGVTQTPKHLITATGQRVTLRCSPRSGDLSVYWYQQSLDQGLQFLIQYYNGEERAKGNILERFSAQQFPDLHSELNLSSLELGDSALYFCASSSPMRANVLTFGAGSRLTVL.